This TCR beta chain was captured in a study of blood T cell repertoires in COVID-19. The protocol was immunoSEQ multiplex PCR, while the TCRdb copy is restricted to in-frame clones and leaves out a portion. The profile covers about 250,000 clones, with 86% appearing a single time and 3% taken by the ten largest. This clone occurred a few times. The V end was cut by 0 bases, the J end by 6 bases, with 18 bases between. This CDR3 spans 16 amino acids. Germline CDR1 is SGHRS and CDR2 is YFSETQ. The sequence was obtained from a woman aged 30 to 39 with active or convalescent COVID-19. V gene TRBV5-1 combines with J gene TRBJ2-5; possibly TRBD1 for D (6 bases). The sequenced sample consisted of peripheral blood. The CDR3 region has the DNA TGCGCCAGCAGCTTGGGTGTCGAGGGGGTCGCGAAGACCCAGTACTTC. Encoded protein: CASSLGVEGVAKTQYF.